The following is a T cell receptor (beta chain) sequence with its context. The data derive from a study of T cell responses to AZD1222 COVID-19 vaccine. Generated by immunoSEQ multiplex PCR, the TCRdb table keeps only in-frame clones and is missing some. This table holds about 200,000 clones, roughly nine tenths found once. The source is an adult who received the MenACWY meningococcal vaccine as a control. The sample consisted of peripheral blood, taken 28 days after the second dose of the MenACWY control vaccine.

The CDR3 spells CATLRYSGSSYEQYF. In DNA form, the CDR3 reads TGTGCCACCCTGAGGTATAGCGGCAGCTCCTACGAGCAGTACTTC. The V call is TRBV19, the J call TRBJ2-7, with D possibly TRBD2 on 6 matching bases. The CDR3 consists of 15 residues. Germline CDR1 is LNHDA and CDR2 is SQIVND (reference sequence). V dropped 10 bases and J dropped 0 bases, with 19 bases sitting between them.